The T cell receptor beta chain described here comes from a study of shared clonotypes between healthy human individuals. Study results and caveats: All-four-donor shared clonotypes had higher generation probabilities than non-shared clonotypes did.

Some clones are missing from TCRdb's copy, which holds only in-frame ones; the method was immunoSEQ multiplex PCR. This sample has 2 million to 2.5 million clones, with approximately 96% found just once. Remarks on this clone: Its antigen remains unknown.

Investigators divided CD4+ cells into CD45RA+ naive and CD45RA-negative memory subsets. The V gene lost 4 bases and the J gene lost 3 bases, with 20 bases spanning the gap. CDR3 length: 16 residues. Germline-derived CDR1 and CDR2 are SGDLS and YYNGEE. This TCR came from a man in his late teens or twenties in good health. This rearrangement joins TRBV9 to TRBJ2-7; D might be TRBD2 (5 bases). Sample: naive CD4+ T cells sorted from blood. Subset in this sample: CD45RA+ positively selected. CDR3 amino acids: CASSPGSEGVFYEQYF. In DNA, the CDR3 is TGTGCCAGCAGCCCCGGATCTGAGGGCGTATTCTACGAGCAGTACTTC.